The entry below describes one TCR beta chain. This sample was taken from a study of blood T cell repertoires in COVID-19. The overall study: Acute-phase and convalescent COVID-19 samples originated in the United States, Italy and Spain.

The V end was cut by 0 bases, the J end by 4 bases, with 5 bases between. The CDR3 spans 13 residues. Germline V gene sequence: CDR1 KGHDR, CDR2 SFDVKD. Data came from immunoSEQ multiplex PCR; TCRdb stores just in-frame clones and leaves some out. The sample includes some 200,000 clones, around 89% of them seen just once. The sequenced sample consisted of PBMCs or T cells enriched from blood (not recorded which). The sequence was collected from a woman aged 18-29 years who had recovered from COVID-19. The chain joins TRBV24-1 to TRBJ1-2, with D unclear. CDR3 in DNA: TGTGCCACCAGTGATTTGTCGGGCTATGGCTACACCTTC. Amino acid sequence: CATSDLSGYGYTF.